Listed below are T cell receptor beta chains from one sample, sequenced in a study of T cell responses to AZD1222 COVID-19 vaccine. Profiled with immunoSEQ multiplex PCR; TCRdb holds only in-frame clones, not every one. The sample lists 150,000 to 200,000 clones, 87% seen once, with about 3% in the top ten. The starting material was peripheral blood, obtained on day 0 of AZD1222 vaccination. These receptor sequences come from an adult in good health. The CDR3 runs from the conserved cysteine through the conserved F or W. The D gene is left open where the match is weak.

v_call: TRBV30
d_call: TRBD1
j_call: TRBJ1-1
cdr3_nt: TGTGCCTGGGCGCGGGACAGGAGTGAAGCTTTCTTT
cdr3_aa: CAWARDRSEAFF

v_call: TRBV29-1
d_call: .
j_call: TRBJ2-1
cdr3_nt: TGCAGCGCCCCTCGACCCCAGGGTGCGGGGAATGAGCAGTTCTTC
cdr3_aa: CSAPRPQGAGNEQFF

v_call: TRBV5-6
d_call: .
j_call: TRBJ2-3
cdr3_nt: TGTGCCAGCAGCTTGGTAACAGATACGCAGTATTTT
cdr3_aa: CASSLVTDTQYF

v_call: TRBV28
d_call: .
j_call: TRBJ1-3
cdr3_nt: TGTGCCAGCAGTACCCCCCATCCGGGGAGAGCTGGAAACACCATATATTTT
cdr3_aa: CASSTPHPGRAGNTIYF

v_call: TRBV6-1
d_call: .
j_call: TRBJ1-1
cdr3_nt: TGTGCCAGCAGTGAACAGGGTTCTGAAGCTTTCTTT
cdr3_aa: CASSEQGSEAFF

v_call: TRBV1
d_call: .
j_call: TRBJ2-2
cdr3_nt: TGCACCAGCAGCCAAGGTCCAAACTACACCGGGGAGCTGTTTTTT
cdr3_aa: CTSSQGPNYTGELFF

v_call: TRBV5-1
d_call: .
j_call: TRBJ2-2
cdr3_nt: TGCGCCAGCAGCTTGGCCAGGAGGGGAACGAGAAACAACAACACCGGGGAGCTGTTTTTT
cdr3_aa: CASSLARRGTRNNNTGELFF

v_call: TRBV19
d_call: .
j_call: TRBJ2-6
cdr3_nt: TGTGCCAGTAGTATAGACATGACTGGGGCCAACGTCCTGACTTTC
cdr3_aa: CASSIDMTGANVLTF

v_call: TRBV10-3
d_call: TRBD1
j_call: TRBJ1-1
cdr3_nt: TGTGCCATCAGGGGCCAGGGGGCAGGCCAGAACACTGAAGCTTTCTTT
cdr3_aa: CAIRGQGAGQNTEAFF

v_call: TRBV3-1/TRBV3-2
d_call: .
j_call: TRBJ1-3
cdr3_nt: TGTGCCAGCAGCCAGGGGACCTTTGGAAACACCATATATTTT
cdr3_aa: CASSQGTFGNTIYF

v_call: TRBV30
d_call: TRBD1
j_call: TRBJ2-7
cdr3_nt: TGTGCCTGGAGTTGGACAGGGGCAACCTACGAGCAGTACTTC
cdr3_aa: CAWSWTGATYEQYF

v_call: TRBV10-1
d_call: TRBD2
j_call: TRBJ2-1
cdr3_nt: TGCGCCAGCAGTGACGGGGCCCGACTAGCGGGGATGAGCTCCTACAATGAGCAGTTCTTC
cdr3_aa: CASSDGARLAGMSSYNEQFF

v_call: TRBV5-1
d_call: TRBD2
j_call: TRBJ2-7
cdr3_nt: TGCGCCAGCAGCGGAAGCGGGAGCTCCTACGAGCAGTACTTC
cdr3_aa: CASSGSGSSYEQYF

v_call: TRBV9
d_call: TRBD1
j_call: TRBJ2-5
cdr3_nt: TGTGCCAGCAGCGTACAGGGGGCGGGAGAGACCCAGTACTTC
cdr3_aa: CASSVQGAGETQYF

v_call: TRBV5-1
d_call: .
j_call: TRBJ2-5
cdr3_nt: TGCGCCAGCAGGGGGCAACGGGGAGAGACCCAGTACTTC
cdr3_aa: CASRGQRGETQYF

v_call: TRBV10-2
d_call: .
j_call: TRBJ1-2
cdr3_nt: TGCGCCAGCAGTGGCGGAGGGTGGAGCGGCTACACCTTC
cdr3_aa: CASSGGGWSGYTF

v_call: TRBV3-1/TRBV3-2
d_call: .
j_call: TRBJ2-5
cdr3_nt: TGTGCCAGCAGCGACGATTGGTCACTGGGAACGGAGACCCAGTACTTC
cdr3_aa: CASSDDWSLGTETQYF

v_call: TRBV5-5
d_call: TRBD1
j_call: TRBJ2-7
cdr3_nt: TGTGCCAGCAGCCCGGACAGGGTGGTAGTCGAGCAGTACTTC
cdr3_aa: CASSPDRVVVEQYF